These 15 T cell receptor beta chains share one sample of origin, sequenced in a study of control samples from healthy donors and cancer patients. Sequencing was performed with immunoSEQ multiplex PCR; in TCRdb, only in-frame clones are kept and a portion is missing. Of about 54,000 clones in the sample, 95% to 96% were seen once. Sequences were obtained from blood. The receptors were sampled from a young woman in good health.

The gene calls are TRBV5-5 and TRBJ1-1; D is unresolved. Germline CDR1 reads SGHKS; CDR2 reads YYEKEE (reference sequence). The CDR3 is made up of 14 amino acids. Trimming left V 1 base short and J 1 base short, with 8 bases between. This CDR3 reads CASSLWSGNTEAFF. The CDR3 nucleotides read TGTGCCAGCAGCTTGTGGTCAGGGAACACTGAAGCTTTCTTT. Filled out from reference TRBV5-5 and TRBJ1-1, the complete variable domain reads DAGVTQSPTHLIKTRGQQVTLRCSPISGHKSVSWYQQVLGQGPQFIFQYYEKEERGRGNFPDRFSARQFPNYSSELNVNALLLGDSALYLCASSLWSGNTEAFFGQGTRLTVV.

J is TRBJ2-1 and V is TRBV5-1; D remains unclear. Trimming took 0 bases from V and 10 from J, leaving 8 bases between them. This CDR3 is built from 12 residues. Germline V gives CDR1 SGHRS, CDR2 YFSETQ. The CDR3, as DNA: TGCGCCAGCAGCTTGGAGTTAGGGGAGCAGTTCTTC. This sequence encodes CASSLELGEQFF.

The chain recombines TRBV6-5 with TRBJ2-1; no firm D call. With 7 bases removed from V and 5 bases from J, the gap between germline ends came to 15 bases. CDR1 is MNHEY, CDR2 SVGAGI, per germline. CDR3 length: 14 amino acids. CDR3 in DNA: TGTGCCAGCATTCTCCAGCCAGAACACAATGAGCAGTTCTTC. It codes for CASILQPEHNEQFF.

The rearrangement joins TRBV30 to TRBJ1-4, with 7 bases identical to TRBD1. Germline V gene data show CDR1 as GTSNPN and CDR2 as SVGIG (reference sequence). This CDR3 spans 13 amino acids. J was trimmed by 8 bases and V by 0 bases; bases with no gene match: 3. CDR3 DNA: TGTGCCTGGAGTGTTATAGGGGGCGAAAAACTGTTTTTT. This codes for CAWSVIGGEKLFF. Variable domain in full (rest from reference TRBV30 and TRBJ1-4): SQTIHQWPATLVQPVGSPLSLECTVEGTSNPNLYWYRQAAGRGLQLLFYSVGIGQISSEVPQNLSASRPQDRQFILSSKKLLLSDSGFYLCAWSVIGGEKLFFGSGTQLSVL.

The CDR3 region is CASNLNTGGEQYF. CDR3 nucleotides: TGTGCCAGCAATCTCAATACAGGGGGCGAGCAGTACTTC. V is TRBV7-8 and J is TRBJ2-7; 8 nucleotides line up with TRBD1. The CDR3 loop spans 13 amino acids. V was pared by 7 bases and J by 6 bases, with 8 bases of the junction left unmatched. Germline V gene data show CDR1 as SGHVS and CDR2 as FQNEAQ.

CDR3 in amino acids: CASSKGETQYF. In DNA form, the CDR3 reads TGTGCCAGCAGCAAGGGGGAGACCCAGTACTTC. The rearrangement uses TRBV5-6 and TRBJ2-5; weak D call: TRBD1 (5 bases). Germline CDR1 reads SGHDT; CDR2 reads YYEEEE. Trimming removed 4 bases at V and 5 bases at J, with 6 bases between. This CDR3 is 11 amino acids long.

The rearrangement links TRBV12-3 or TRBV12-4 to TRBJ2-7; perhaps TRBD2 as D (5 bases). Trimming shortened V by 6 bases and J by 1 base, and 10 bases separated the two germline ends. The CDR3 contains 13 residues. CDR3 amino acids: CASRKRESYEQYF. The CDR3 nucleotides are TGTGCCAGCAGAAAAAGGGAGTCCTACGAGCAGTACTTC.

V usage is TRBV6-5 and J usage is TRBJ1-2, with D unclear. V lost 8 bases and J lost 1, with 14 bases in between. This CDR3 contains 14 residues. Germline V lookup: CDR1 MNHEY, CDR2 SVGAGI. CDR3 in amino acids: CASAPTDINYGYTF. In DNA, the CDR3 is TGTGCCAGCGCCCCTACAGATATTAACTATGGCTACACCTTC.

The chain uses TRBV7-2 and TRBJ2-4; D call uncertain. There are 17 residues in the CDR3. Germline V CDR1 and CDR2: SGHTA, FQGNSA. Trimming cost V 1 base and J 3 bases, with 16 bases left between them. The CDR3 here is CASSLDERAGIKNIQYF. The DNA for the CDR3 is TGTGCCAGCAGCTTAGATGAACGGGCAGGCATCAAAAACATTCAGTACTTC.

The gene calls are TRBV5-1 and TRBJ2-7; TRBD2 aligns across 9 bases. CDR1 is SGHRS, CDR2 YFSETQ, per germline. This CDR3 is built from 17 residues. V lost 0 bases to trimming and J lost 5 bases; unmatched junction nucleotides: 12. CDR3 loop: CASSLEPGVAGAHEQYF. The CDR3 bases are TGCGCCAGCAGCTTGGAGCCCGGGGTAGCGGGAGCTCACGAGCAGTACTTC.

J is TRBJ2-7 and V is TRBV28; TRBD2 agrees at 11 bases. The J segment lost 5 bases and the V segment lost 7 bases, leaving 7 bases of the junction unmatched. Germline V lookup: CDR1 MDHEN, CDR2 SYDVKM. The CDR3 has 14 residues. The CDR3 loop reads CASTYSGRADEQYF. The CDR3 DNA sequence: TGTGCCAGCACCTATAGCGGGAGGGCTGACGAGCAGTACTTC.

This clone has just one count. This rearrangement joins TRBV10-1 to TRBJ2-3; tentative D call: TRBD1 (5 bases). The ends were cut back, 4 bases at V and 3 bases at J, with 8 bases in the middle. This CDR3 is built from 13 residues. Germline values: CDR1 WNHNN, CDR2 SYGVQD (reference sequence). CDR3: CASSGQKTDTQYF. The DNA of the CDR3 is TGCGCCAGCAGTGGACAGAAAACAGATACGCAGTATTTT.

The chain uses TRBV19 and TRBJ2-1; 9 bases align to TRBD2. V lost 5 bases to trimming and J lost 5 bases; unmatched junction nucleotides: 7. The germline CDR1 and CDR2 sequences are LNHDA and SQIVND (reference sequence). The CDR3 contains 15 residues. CDR3 in DNA: TGTGCCAGTAGTTTTTCCCTAGCGGGAAACAATGAGCAGTTCTTC. It is translated as CASSFSLAGNNEQFF.

The chain uses TRBV14 and TRBJ2-1, with 10 bases fitting TRBD2. CDR1 is SGHDN, CDR2 FVKESK, per germline. CDR3 size: 16 residues. After removal of 4 bases from V and 3 bases from J, the junction contained 6 bases not matched to a gene. CDR3 nucleotide sequence: TGTGCCAGCAGCCGTAAGACTAGCGGGTACTACAATGAGCAGTTCTTC. Translated: CASSRKTSGYYNEQFF.

This sequence joins TRBV7-9 and TRBJ1-2; D call uncertain. CDR3 length: 16 amino acids. Trimming took 5 bases from V and 0 from J, leaving 16 bases between them. Germline CDR1 SEHNR, CDR2 FQNEAQ (reference sequence). The CDR3 DNA reads as TGTGCCAGCAGCACCCGGGGTGAGGGCGCTAACTATGGCTACACCTTC. It specifies CASSTRGEGANYGYTF.